Below, 27 T cell receptor beta chains from the same sample are listed, as sequenced in a study of T cell repertoires in cytomegalovirus infection. TCRdb analysed the reads with MiXCR anew, one entry per CDR3 protein. Of approximately 320,000 distinct CDR3 sequences in the sample, over 7.5% were seen once. Sequencing was carried out using PBMCs. The source is a human donor in good health (CMV status not recorded). Some clones in this sample may be carry-over from other donors' samples.

In this sample, this clonotype turned up a few times. The V call is TRBV4-2, the J call TRBJ1-2; possible D gene TRBD1, 5 bases. The V gene's germline CDR1 is LGHNA and CDR2 YNFKEQ. The CDR3 sequence is 17 residues long. V lost 1 base to trimming and J lost 5 bases, with 20 bases between them. The CDR3 loop reads CASSQGVGTTQEYGYTF. In DNA form, the CDR3 reads TGTGCCAGCAGCCAAGGTGTGGGGACCACTCAGGAGTATGGCTACACCTTC.

The rearrangement joins TRBV11-2 to TRBJ2-2, with D unresolved. The CDR3 extends over 14 amino acids. The V and J ends lost 2 bases and 3 bases respectively, with 7 bases between them. Germline V CDR1 and CDR2: SGHAT, FQNNGV. In DNA form, the CDR3 reads TGTGCCAGCAGCTTAAACTCTCACACCGGGGAGCTGTTTTTT. Its protein is CASSLNSHTGELFF.

The V and J genes are TRBV7-4 and TRBJ2-2, with TRBD1 identical over 10 bases. Looked up from germline, CDR1 is SGHVT and CDR2 is SQSDAQ. The CDR3 runs 16 residues. With 3 bases clipped from V and 5 bases from J, the junction kept 6 bases outside the gene matches. CDR3 protein: CASSLPPGQGTGELFF. The CDR3 bases are TGTGCCAGCAGCTTGCCCCCGGGACAGGGGACCGGGGAGCTGTTTTTT. Full variable domain (rest looked up from reference TRBV7-4 and TRBJ2-2): GAGVSQSPRYKVAKRGRDVALRCDSISGHVTLYWYRQTLGQGSEVLTYSQSDAQRDKSGRPSGRFSAERPERSVSTLKIQRTEQGDSAVYLCASSLPPGQGTGELFFGEGSRLTVL.

The table lists this clonotype with many counts. V is TRBV11-1 and J is TRBJ1-2, with D possibly TRBD1 on 5 matching bases. V lost 4 bases and J lost 6, with 12 bases in between. The germline CDR1 and CDR2 sequences are SGHAT and FQDESV (reference sequence). This CDR3 comprises 13 residues. The CDR3, as DNA: TGTGCCAGCAGCTCGCAACGCAGGGATGGCTACACCTTC. It is translated as CASSSQRRDGYTF.

This clonotype was detected only a few times. The chain uses TRBV20-1 and TRBJ2-5; D possibly corresponds to TRBD2 (7 bases). Trimming took 7 bases from V and 1 from J, leaving 13 bases between them. The CDR3 consists of 13 residues. The germline gives CDR1 DFQATT, CDR2 SNEGSKA (reference sequence). CDR3 loop: CSVGAGAQETQYF. As DNA, the CDR3 is TGCAGTGTCGGGGCGGGGGCCCAAGAGACCCAGTACTTC.

The chain combines TRBV19 with TRBJ2-7; D may be TRBD1 or TRBD2 (5 bases each). The CDR3 is 13 residues long. With 6 bases removed from V and 7 bases from J, the gap between germline ends came to 16 bases. Germline lookup yields CDR1 LNHDA and CDR2 SQIVND (reference sequence). The CDR3 region has the DNA TGTGCCAGTAGGGTTACCCGGGACGGAGAGCAGTACTTC. This sequence encodes CASRVTRDGEQYF.

Ten or more counts support this clonotype. The J gene is TRBJ2-1, the V gene TRBV6-2 or TRBV6-3; D call uncertain. The CDR3 covers 11 residues. Trimming pared 3 bases from V and 8 bases from J, leaving 5 bases between. Germline-derived CDR1 and CDR2 are MNHEY and SVGEGT. CDR3 DNA sequence: TGTGCCAGCAGTTATTATTATGAGCAGTTCTTC. It encodes CASSYYYEQFF.

The sample holds many counts of this clonotype. This chain links TRBV12-3 or TRBV12-4 with TRBJ2-1; D possibly uses TRBD1 or TRBD2 (5 bases each). The CDR3 is 16 amino acids. V lost 3 bases and J lost 7, with 19 bases in between. The CDR3 protein is CASSFGDPSRMNEQFF. In nucleotides, the CDR3 is TGTGCCAGCAGTTTTGGGGACCCCAGCAGGATGAATGAGCAGTTCTTC.

This clonotype has at least ten counts. The chain carries TRBV29-1 and TRBJ2-5; no clear D gene. The V gene lost 0 bases and the J gene lost 5 bases, with 19 bases spanning the gap. Germline CDR1 SQVTM, CDR2 ANQGSEA. This CDR3 region has 16 residues. The CDR3 bases are TGCAGCGTTGAAGAACCTACCGAAGGGATACTGGAGACCCAGTACTTC. Its protein is CSVEEPTEGILETQYF.

This clonotype has more than one count but fewer than ten. The chain links TRBV11-2 to TRBJ2-5; D is unresolved. V gave up 0 bases and J gave up 2 bases, with 7 bases separating them. CDR3 length: 14 amino acids. The germline V gene has CDR1 SGHAT and CDR2 FQNNGV. Here the CDR3 DNA reads TGTGCCAGCAGCTTAGAAAGATTACAAGAGACCCAGTACTTC. This sequence encodes CASSLERLQETQYF.

This clonotype was counted ten times or more. The gene calls are TRBV19 and TRBJ1-1, with 9 bases aligning to TRBD1. In germline, CDR1 is LNHDA, CDR2 SQIVND (reference sequence). The trim removed 4 bases at V and 1 base at J, leaving 4 bases unmatched. The CDR3 loop spans 15 amino acids. CDR3 coding DNA: TGTGCCAGTAGTACCTCACAGGGGGCGAACACTGAAGCTTTCTTT. This codes for CASSTSQGANTEAFF.

The CDR3 DNA reads TGTGCCAGCAGCACTGGGACAGTCTACGAGCAGTACTTC. Amino acids: CASSTGTVYEQYF. The chain uses TRBV6-2 or TRBV6-3 and TRBJ2-7; TRBD1 matches at 7 bases. With 6 bases clipped from V and 3 bases from J, the junction kept 5 bases outside the gene matches. The CDR3 sequence is 13 residues long. Germline lookup yields CDR1 MNHEY and CDR2 SVGEGT.

Concerning this clonotype: The CDR3 does not close with the conserved phenylalanine or tryptophan, likely indicating a read error. The V call is TRBV5-4, the J call TRBJ1-1; D perhaps matches TRBD1 (5 bases). CDR3 length equals 13 residues. Germline CDR1 reads SGHNT; CDR2 reads YYREEE (reference sequence). V was cut by 1 base and J by 8 bases, with 12 bases left in between. The CDR3 DNA reads TGTGCCAGCAGCTTGACGGGGGGATTGGAAGCTTTCTGT. Its protein is CASSLTGGLEAFC.

The sample holds a few counts of this clonotype. The V gene is TRBV6-5, the J gene TRBJ1-1; TRBD1 matches 8 bases. The CDR3 is 14 amino acids. Unmatched junction bases numbered 7, after V lost 5 bases and J lost 5 bases. Germline CDR1 is MNHEY and CDR2 is SVGAGI. The CDR3 protein is CASSKQGVRTEAFF. The CDR3 DNA follows: TGTGCCAGCAGTAAACAGGGGGTGAGGACTGAAGCTTTCTTT.

This clonotype was picked up many times. The J gene is TRBJ1-5, the V gene TRBV19; D uncertain. Trimming removed 5 bases at V and 0 bases at J, with 11 bases between. The CDR3 covers 15 residues. Looked up from germline, CDR1 is LNHDA and CDR2 is SQIVND (reference sequence). CDR3 loop: CASSESDISNQPQHF. As DNA, the CDR3 is TGTGCCAGTAGTGAGAGTGACATTAGCAATCAGCCCCAGCATTTT.

The V gene is TRBV19, the J gene TRBJ2-1; tentatively, D is TRBD2 (5 bases). The ends were cut back, 5 bases at V and 5 bases at J, with 16 bases in the middle. The CDR3 is 15 amino acids. From germline, CDR1 is LNHDA and CDR2 SQIVND (reference sequence). The CDR3 sequence is CASSSRTGNHNEQFF. DNA for the CDR3: TGTGCCAGTAGTTCACGGACTGGGAACCACAATGAGCAGTTCTTC.

The chain joins TRBV4-3 to TRBJ1-2; 7 bases agree with TRBD1. V was pared by 0 bases and J by 6 bases, with 16 bases of the junction left unmatched. The germline gives CDR1 LGHNA, CDR2 YSLEER. The CDR3 consists of 18 residues. The CDR3 region has the DNA TGCGCCAGCAGCCAAGATGCCGTCGAGGGGGCGTCCGGGAATGGCTACACCTTC. Its protein product is CASSQDAVEGASGNGYTF.

The rearrangement joins TRBV2 to TRBJ2-2; TRBD2 is a possible D gene (5 bases). From germline, CDR1 is SNHLY and CDR2 FYNNEI. V lost 4 bases to trimming and J lost 5 bases, with 5 bases between them. CDR3 length: 12 residues. The CDR3 reads CASSGRTGELFF. The DNA of the CDR3 is TGTGCCAGCAGTGGGAGGACCGGGGAGCTGTTTTTT. Looking up the rest from reference TRBV2 and TRBJ2-2 gives the full variable domain: EPEVTQTPSHQVTQMGQEVILRCVPISNHLYFYWYRQILGQKVEFLVSFYNNEISEKSEIFDDQFSVERPDGSNFTLKIRSTKLEDSAMYFCASSGRTGELFFGEGSRLTVL.

This clonotype appeared many times. V is TRBV12-3 or TRBV12-4 and J is TRBJ2-7; 9 nucleotides match TRBD2. V shed 5 bases and J 4 bases; nucleotides not matched to a gene: 9. The length of the CDR3 is 15 residues. Written as DNA, the CDR3 is TGTGCCAGCAGTCCCTGGCGGGAGGGCCTGTACGAGCAGTACTTC. Translating gives CASSPWREGLYEQYF.

This clonotype was counted ten times or more. The rearrangement joins TRBV7-6 to TRBJ2-5; 10 nucleotides line up with TRBD2. J gave up 5 bases and V 4 bases, and 7 bases lay outside the gene matches. Germline lookup yields CDR1 SGHVS and CDR2 FNYEAQ. The CDR3 is 15 amino acids. The CDR3 protein is CASSWTSGTVETQYF. Written as DNA, the CDR3 is TGTGCCAGCAGCTGGACTAGCGGAACCGTGGAGACCCAGTACTTC.

The V call is TRBV18, the J call TRBJ1-6; D not certain. V was trimmed by 4 bases and J by 8 bases, leaving 15 bases between them. CDR3 length equals 15 residues. Germline V CDR1 and CDR2: KGHSH, LQKENI. The CDR3 bases are TGTGCCAGCTCACAAACGATGGACGGTCATTCACCCCTCCACTTT. It encodes CASSQTMDGHSPLHF.

The sample holds many counts of this clonotype. This chain uses TRBV7-2 with TRBJ2-5; D unresolved. V was clipped by 1 base and J by 0 bases, with 6 bases between them. Germline V gene sequence: CDR1 SGHTA, CDR2 FQGNSA. This CDR3 has 14 residues. CDR3 loop: CASSLEVYQETQYF. Here the CDR3 DNA reads TGTGCCAGCAGCTTAGAGGTGTACCAAGAGACCCAGTACTTC.

The J gene is TRBJ1-5, the V gene TRBV6-2 or TRBV6-3, with unresolved D. The CDR3 has 14 amino acids. Trimming cost V 8 bases and J 3 bases, with 14 bases left between them. Germline lookup yields CDR1 MNHEY and CDR2 SVGEGT. The CDR3 DNA sequence: TGTGCCAGCGCTGCAGCACAGAACAATCAGCCCCAGCATTTT. Its translation is CASAAAQNNQPQHF.

This clonotype was recorded at least ten times. CDR3 sequence (DNA): TGTGCCAGCAGCTTAGCCCACGGGGTTATCTCTGGAAACACCATATATTTT. Its translation: CASSLAHGVISGNTIYF. The chain couples TRBV7-2 to TRBJ1-3; no clear D. V was cut by 0 bases and J by 0 bases, with 12 bases left in between. Germline V lookup: CDR1 SGHTA, CDR2 FQGNSA. This CDR3 comprises 17 residues. Full variable domain (missing parts from reference TRBV7-2 and TRBJ1-3): GAGVSQSPSNKVTEKGKDVELRCDPISGHTALYWYRQSLGQGLEFLIYFQGNSAPDKSGLPSDRFSAERTGGSVSTLTIQRTQQEDSAVYLCASSLAHGVISGNTIYFGEGSWLTVV.

This clonotype was seen a single time. The chain links TRBV10-3 to TRBJ1-5, with D perhaps TRBD1 (6 bases). The V gene lost 3 bases and the J gene lost 3 bases, with 12 bases spanning the gap. The CDR3 totals 15 residues. Germline assignment: CDR1 ENHRY and CDR2 SYGVKD. CDR3 sequence: CAISESGQYNQPQHF. CDR3 nucleotide sequence: TGTGCCATCAGTGAATCAGGACAGTACAATCAGCCCCAGCATTTT.

This clonotype appeared a few times. The V and J genes are TRBV7-2 and TRBJ1-4; the D is unclear. V lost 5 bases, J lost 3 bases, and 13 bases lay in between. Germline V gene data show CDR1 as SGHTA and CDR2 as FQGNSA. The CDR3 contains 15 residues. The CDR3 sequence is CASSLGRAPNEKLFF. Here the CDR3 DNA reads TGTGCCAGCAGCCTAGGGAGGGCTCCTAATGAAAAACTGTTTTTT. Combining the CDR3 with reference TRBV7-2 and TRBJ1-4 gives the whole variable domain GAGVSQSPSNKVTEKGKDVELRCDPISGHTALYWYRQSLGQGLEFLIYFQGNSAPDKSGLPSDRFSAERTGGSVSTLTIQRTQQEDSAVYLCASSLGRAPNEKLFFGSGTQLSVL.

This sequence joins TRBV7-2 and TRBJ2-7; TRBD2 matches at 14 bases. Germline V gene lookup returns CDR1 SGHTA and CDR2 FQGNSA. This CDR3 contains 16 residues. With 4 bases clipped from V and 2 bases from J, the junction kept 4 bases outside the gene matches. CDR3 nucleotides: TGTGCCAGCAGCTCCCGACTAGCGGGGGGGCCCTACGAGCAGTACTTC. Translated: CASSSRLAGGPYEQYF.